Listed below are T cell receptor beta chains from one sample, sequenced in a study of cytomegalovirus exposure and HLA in healthy donors. Libraries were prepared by immunoSEQ multiplex PCR; TCRdb keeps only in-frame clonotypes and omits some of them. The sample yields 100,000 to 150,000 clones, 70% to 90% seen once. Sample: PBMCs. The source is a man younger than 35 in good health and CMV-seropositive. CDR3s include the opening cysteine and the closing phenylalanine or tryptophan. The D gene is left open where the match is weak.

D: NA
V: TRBV27
J: TRBJ2-1
DNA: TGTGCCAGCAGTTTATTTCAGGCTAATGAGCAGTTCTTC
CDR3: CASSLFQANEQFF

D: NA
V: TRBV18
J: TRBJ2-7
DNA: TGTGCCAGCTCACCCTCAAACGGGTACGAGCAGTACTTC
CDR3: CASSPSNGYEQYF

D: NA
V: TRBV2
J: TRBJ1-5
DNA: TGTGCCAGCAGTTCAGGTTTGAATCAGCCCCAGCATTTT
CDR3: CASSSGLNQPQHF

D: NA
V: TRBV19
J: TRBJ2-2
DNA: TGTGCCAGTAGTATAGGCCAGGGGAATTTTATCGGGGAGCTGTTTTTT
CDR3: CASSIGQGNFIGELFF

D: NA
V: TRBV18
J: TRBJ2-5
DNA: TGTGCCAGCTCAAGGGGGTTACAAGAGACCCAGTACTTC
CDR3: CASSRGLQETQYF

D: TRBD1
V: TRBV15
J: TRBJ2-5
DNA: TGTGCCACCAGCAGGGGCGGACAGGGAGGAGAGACCCAGTACTTC
CDR3: CATSRGGQGGETQYF

D: TRBD1
V: TRBV18
J: TRBJ2-7
DNA: TGTGCCAGCTCACCACGGGGACAGGGAGACCCCTACGAGCAGTACTTC
CDR3: CASSPRGQGDPYEQYF

D: TRBD1
V: TRBV7-9
J: TRBJ1-5
DNA: TGTGCCAGCAGTTCCCCCGGGACAGAAAATCAGCCCCAGCATTTT
CDR3: CASSSPGTENQPQHF

D: NA
V: TRBV25-1
J: TRBJ2-3
DNA: TGTGCCAGCAGCAGGGCCCCCACAGATACGCAGTATTTT
CDR3: CASSRAPTDTQYF

D: TRBD1
V: TRBV28
J: TRBJ1-3
DNA: TGTGCCAGCAGTTCCCTTGGCGGGACAGCGGGAAACACCATATATTTT
CDR3: CASSSLGGTAGNTIYF

D: TRBD1
V: TRBV29-1
J: TRBJ2-7
DNA: TGCAGCGGACAGGGTACTCACGAGCAGTACTTC
CDR3: CSGQGTHEQYF

D: TRBD1
V: TRBV19
J: TRBJ1-2
DNA: TGTGCCAGCCACGGGACAGGGGGCGACTATGGCTACACCTTC
CDR3: CASHGTGGDYGYTF

D: TRBD2
V: TRBV27
J: TRBJ2-7
DNA: TGTGCCAGCGGTCAGGGCGGGGGGGCGTACGAGCAGTACTTC
CDR3: CASGQGGGAYEQYF

D: TRBD2
V: TRBV9
J: TRBJ2-1
DNA: TGTGCCAGCAGCGTAGCTTGGGGGGCGAGCGGGGGGGCCGAGCAGTTCTTC
CDR3: CASSVAWGASGGAEQFF